This T cell receptor (beta chain) emerged from a study of T cells in Graves' hyperthyroidism and ophthalmopathy. General study points: Most clonotypes expanded in thyroid above 0.001 were likewise present in blood.

It was RNA transcripts that yielded the amplified TCR beta CDR3 regions. HTBI primers were employed in a first-round RT-PCR of the TCR CDR3. A single record per CDR3 protein comes from TCRdb applying MiXCR to the multiplex PCR reads. Of about 540,000 distinct CDR3 sequences in the sample, 40% to 55% were seen once. This clonotype showed up many times. The antigen is unknown. V was clipped by 4 bases and J by 0 bases, with 10 bases between them. Per the germline V gene, CDR1 is SNHLY and CDR2 is FYNNEI. This CDR3 is built from 15 residues. What was sequenced was peripheral blood or thyroid tissue (not recorded which). The receptor was isolated from a young woman with Graves' hyperthyroidism. The V gene is TRBV2, the J gene TRBJ1-5; tentative D call: TRBD1 (6 bases). The CDR3 coding sequence is TGTGCCAGCAGTGTCGGAGGGGGTAGCAATCAGCCCCAGCATTTT. This codes for CASSVGGGSNQPQHF.